This T cell receptor beta chain was sequenced during a study of blood T cell repertoires in COVID-19. About the study: The analysed material was cDNA or gDNA that came from T cells, B-cell-depleted T cells, or PBMCs.

The germline V gene encodes CDR1 SGHRS and CDR2 YFSETQ. The CDR3 is 14 residues long. After removal of 5 bases from V and 6 bases from J, the junction contained 10 bases not matched to a gene. As processed by the authors: The authors estimated nucleated cell counts from reference gene primer amplification. Using immunoSEQ multiplex PCR, the repertoire was profiled, and TCRdb retains in-frame clones only, with some absent. Clonal size and the V and J genes are those of that table, whereas D and trimming came from the DNA. The sample includes roughly 220,000 clones, roughly 79% of them seen just once. This sequence originates from an elderly woman with COVID-19, enrolled during active disease. The J gene is TRBJ2-7, the V gene TRBV5-1, with 8 bases that match TRBD2. Material: peripheral blood. CDR3 nucleotide sequence: TGCGCCAGCAGTCGGACTAGCCAGACCGGCGAGCAGTACTTC. Translation: CASSRTSQTGEQYF.